This T cell receptor beta chain was retrieved from a study of blood T cell repertoires in COVID-19. Study details: The analysed material was cDNA or gDNA that came from T cells, B-cell-depleted T cells, or PBMCs.

Participants, about 18 to 95 years old, spanned around 26 US areas. Participants' own reports of clinical history determined their cohort assignment. Sequencing used immunoSEQ multiplex PCR; TCRdb keeps in-frame clones, though not all of them. There are roughly 200,000 clones in the sample; roughly nine tenths occur only once, and approximately 3% lies in the top ten. The sequenced sample consisted of PBMCs or T cells enriched from blood (not recorded which). This receptor was taken from a woman aged 50 to 65 in a cohort exposed to, infected with or recovered from COVID-19 (not recorded which).

CDR3: CASSLTGGAGAVDGYTF. CDR3 in DNA: TGTGCCAGCAGCTTGACAGGGGGCGCCGGGGCCGTGGATGGCTACACCTTC. This chain links TRBV7-3 with TRBJ1-2; 10 bases agree with TRBD1. V trimming: 3 bases; J trimming: 6 bases; junction bases outside the gene matches: 13. In germline, CDR1 is SGHTA, CDR2 FQGTGA. The CDR3 extends over 17 amino acids.